This paragraph reports one T cell receptor beta chain. This entry belongs to a study of blood T cell repertoires in COVID-19. Overall study context: Acute and convalescent COVID-19 specimens originated in the United States, Italy and Spain. PBMCs, B-cell-depleted T cells, or T cells were the source of the cDNA or gDNA that made up the material.

V gave up 5 bases and J gave up 6 bases; unmatched junction bases: 10. The CDR3 totals 16 residues. In germline, CDR1 is SEHNR, CDR2 FQNEAQ (reference sequence). Sequencing used immunoSEQ multiplex PCR; TCRdb keeps in-frame clones, though not all of them. In the table there are about 270,000 clones, roughly 83% of which are singletons. During active infection, Seattle patients enrolled and were then monitored through disease. This receptor was identified in a woman older than 75 with COVID-19, enrolled during active disease. Sequenced: peripheral blood. The chain recombines TRBV7-9 with TRBJ2-2, with TRBD1 matching over 9 bases. CDR3 sequence reads: CASSAPDRGVPGELFF. In DNA, the CDR3 is TGTGCCAGCAGCGCACCCGACAGGGGGGTCCCCGGGGAGCTGTTTTTT.